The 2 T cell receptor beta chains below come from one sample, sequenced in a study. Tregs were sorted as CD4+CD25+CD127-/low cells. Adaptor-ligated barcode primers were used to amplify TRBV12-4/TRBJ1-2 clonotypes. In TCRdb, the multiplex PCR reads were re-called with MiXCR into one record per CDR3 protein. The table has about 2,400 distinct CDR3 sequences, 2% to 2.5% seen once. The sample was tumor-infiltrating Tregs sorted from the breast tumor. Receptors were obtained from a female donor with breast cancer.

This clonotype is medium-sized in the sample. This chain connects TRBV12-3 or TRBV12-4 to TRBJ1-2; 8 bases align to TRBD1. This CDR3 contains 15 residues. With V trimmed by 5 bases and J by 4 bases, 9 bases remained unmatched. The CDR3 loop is CASSPMGQELYGYTF. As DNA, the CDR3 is TGTGCCAGCAGTCCCATGGGACAGGAGCTCTATGGCTACACCTTC.

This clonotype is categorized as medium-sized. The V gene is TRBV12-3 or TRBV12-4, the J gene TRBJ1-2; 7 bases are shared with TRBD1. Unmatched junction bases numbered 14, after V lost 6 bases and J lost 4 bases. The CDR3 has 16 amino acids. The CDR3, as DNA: TGTGCCAGCAGGTTTATTAGACTCAACAGGGGCTATGGCTACACCTTC. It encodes CASRFIRLNRGYGYTF.